This is a list of T cell receptor beta chains from one sample in a study of identical twins. TCRdb passed the 5' RACE reads through MiXCR, listing each CDR3 protein once. The data show around 240,000 distinct CDR3 sequences, over 9.5% seen once. Sample: memory T cells sorted from blood. These receptors were obtained from a man aged 50-60 years in good health. Both conserved end residues are part of each CDR3. Fields, in order: J gene, clone size, V gene, CDR3 protein. Clone size, where shown, is once, few, many, or a class for clones that have expanded.

J gene: TRBJ2-3
clone size: -
V gene: TRBV28
CDR3 protein: CASSFGTKLTDTQYF

J gene: TRBJ2-2
clone size: few
V gene: TRBV18
CDR3 protein: CASSKDTGELFF

J gene: TRBJ1-5
clone size: many
V gene: TRBV24-1
CDR3 protein: CATSDLLRDPTGISNQPQHF

J gene: TRBJ1-1
clone size: -
V gene: TRBV18
CDR3 protein: CASSPNTRNTEAFF

J gene: TRBJ2-5
clone size: -
V gene: TRBV7-2
CDR3 protein: CASSSLSAGWETQYF

J gene: TRBJ1-1
clone size: many
V gene: TRBV7-8
CDR3 protein: CASSLVGRNHEAFF

J gene: TRBJ2-2
clone size: many
V gene: TRBV18
CDR3 protein: CASSLGDTGELFF

J gene: TRBJ2-5
clone size: -
V gene: TRBV5-1
CDR3 protein: CASCLLSQETQYF

J gene: TRBJ2-2
clone size: many
V gene: TRBV10-1
CDR3 protein: CASRADITGELFF

J gene: TRBJ2-3
clone size: few
V gene: TRBV29-1
CDR3 protein: CSVVRVSRDRSSGASTDTQYF

J gene: TRBJ2-3
clone size: few
V gene: TRBV6-2/TRBV6-3
CDR3 protein: CASSNVAGVDTQYF

J gene: TRBJ1-2
clone size: few
V gene: TRBV4-2
CDR3 protein: CASSQGMSRASGYTF

J gene: TRBJ2-5
clone size: -
V gene: TRBV6-2/TRBV6-3
CDR3 protein: CATSPGGQGSSGQETQYF

J gene: TRBJ2-7
clone size: few
V gene: TRBV12-3/TRBV12-4
CDR3 protein: CASSPFPGQGYEQYF

J gene: TRBJ2-2
clone size: many
V gene: TRBV28
CDR3 protein: CASTRTSYKGGELFF

J gene: TRBJ2-7
clone size: few
V gene: TRBV30
CDR3 protein: CAWSVPGAGQYF

J gene: TRBJ1-1
clone size: many
V gene: TRBV29-1
CDR3 protein: CSVEEGARGTEAFF

J gene: TRBJ2-1
clone size: few
V gene: TRBV23-1
CDR3 protein: CASNRGALDEQFF

J gene: TRBJ2-1
clone size: few
V gene: TRBV7-8
CDR3 protein: CASCLAGGSYNEQFF

J gene: TRBJ2-7
clone size: many
V gene: TRBV5-6
CDR3 protein: CASSPRPDYEQYF

J gene: TRBJ1-2
clone size: many
V gene: TRBV7-2
CDR3 protein: CASSLVGGPNYGYTF

J gene: TRBJ2-7
clone size: few
V gene: TRBV20-1
CDR3 protein: CSAGKKQATSSYEQYF

J gene: TRBJ2-2
clone size: many
V gene: TRBV25-1
CDR3 protein: CASSRTSGRTGELFF

J gene: TRBJ2-7
clone size: many
V gene: TRBV5-1
CDR3 protein: CASSLAAGGPYEQYF

J gene: TRBJ2-3
clone size: many
V gene: TRBV11-2
CDR3 protein: CASSPSVSGSRRFGTQYF

J gene: TRBJ2-7
clone size: -
V gene: TRBV6-1
CDR3 protein: CASRPGQGLIYEQYF

J gene: TRBJ1-2
clone size: -
V gene: TRBV11-2
CDR3 protein: CASSRIWGAGRTNYGYTF

J gene: TRBJ2-1
clone size: many
V gene: TRBV2
CDR3 protein: CASTVGRAFYNEQFF

J gene: TRBJ1-1
clone size: many
V gene: TRBV4-3
CDR3 protein: CASSESKNTEAFF

J gene: TRBJ2-1
clone size: -
V gene: TRBV6-2/TRBV6-3
CDR3 protein: CASSYSSGDFYNEQFF

J gene: TRBJ1-1
clone size: many
V gene: TRBV19
CDR3 protein: CASTWRVDTEAFF

J gene: TRBJ2-3
clone size: few
V gene: TRBV12-5
CDR3 protein: CASGRGTDTQYF

J gene: TRBJ1-1
clone size: many
V gene: TRBV6-1
CDR3 protein: CASSLEGANTEAFF

J gene: TRBJ1-1
clone size: -
V gene: TRBV5-5
CDR3 protein: CASSLRGGEYTEAFF

J gene: TRBJ2-3
clone size: many
V gene: TRBV11-2
CDR3 protein: CASSAGLAGGPAWYTQYF

J gene: TRBJ2-7
clone size: many
V gene: TRBV5-1
CDR3 protein: CASSLVGTRGYEQYF

J gene: TRBJ2-1
clone size: many
V gene: TRBV5-1
CDR3 protein: CASSFDETSGGNEQFF

J gene: TRBJ2-7
clone size: -
V gene: TRBV12-3/TRBV12-4
CDR3 protein: CASSQGSSSYEQYF

J gene: TRBJ1-6
clone size: few
V gene: TRBV20-1
CDR3 protein: CSAVPGQGRVSPLHF

J gene: TRBJ2-2
clone size: many
V gene: TRBV5-1
CDR3 protein: CASSLDPNTGELFF

J gene: TRBJ2-2
clone size: many
V gene: TRBV5-1
CDR3 protein: CASSHMNRNTGELFF

J gene: TRBJ2-1
clone size: -
V gene: TRBV29-1
CDR3 protein: CSVEGITSGQNPFSDEQFF

J gene: TRBJ2-2
clone size: many
V gene: TRBV11-2
CDR3 protein: CASSLDLGAGELFF

J gene: TRBJ2-5
clone size: many
V gene: TRBV18
CDR3 protein: CASLADRAQETQYF

J gene: TRBJ2-2
clone size: many
V gene: TRBV6-2/TRBV6-3
CDR3 protein: CASKNDRGNTGELFF

J gene: TRBJ2-2
clone size: -
V gene: TRBV7-2
CDR3 protein: CASSRDNTGELFF

J gene: TRBJ2-2
clone size: -
V gene: TRBV7-3
CDR3 protein: CASSLNGNTGELFF

J gene: TRBJ1-6
clone size: -
V gene: TRBV28
CDR3 protein: CAISGWTENSPLHF

J gene: TRBJ2-5
clone size: -
V gene: TRBV24-1
CDR3 protein: CATSDGVPAGGSGETQYF

J gene: TRBJ1-5
clone size: many
V gene: TRBV6-1
CDR3 protein: CASSEGGTGSQPQHF

J gene: TRBJ2-5
clone size: few
V gene: TRBV9
CDR3 protein: CASSPRGSGVVETQYF

J gene: TRBJ2-7
clone size: -
V gene: TRBV10-3
CDR3 protein: CAISAPGTGQNEQYF